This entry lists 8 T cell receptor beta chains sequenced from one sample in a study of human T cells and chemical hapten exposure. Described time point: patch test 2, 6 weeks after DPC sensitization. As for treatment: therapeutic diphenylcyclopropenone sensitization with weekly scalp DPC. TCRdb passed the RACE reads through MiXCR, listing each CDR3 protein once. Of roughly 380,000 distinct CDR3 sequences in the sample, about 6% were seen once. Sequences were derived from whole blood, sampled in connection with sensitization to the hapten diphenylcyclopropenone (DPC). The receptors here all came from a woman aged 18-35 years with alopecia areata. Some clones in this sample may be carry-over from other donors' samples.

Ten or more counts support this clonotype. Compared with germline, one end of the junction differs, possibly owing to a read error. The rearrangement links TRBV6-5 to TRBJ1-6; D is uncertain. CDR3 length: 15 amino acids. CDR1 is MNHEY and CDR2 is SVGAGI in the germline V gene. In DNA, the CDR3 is TGTGCCAGCAGTTACTCGGGTCGCTATGATTCACCCCTCCACTTT. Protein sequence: CASSYSGRYDSPLHF.

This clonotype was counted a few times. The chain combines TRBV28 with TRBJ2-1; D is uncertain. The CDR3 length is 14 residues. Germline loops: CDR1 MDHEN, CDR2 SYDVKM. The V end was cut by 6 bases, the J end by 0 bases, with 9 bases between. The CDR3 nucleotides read TGTGCCAGCAGGCATAGCAGCTCCTACAATGAGCAGTTCTTC. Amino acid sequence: CASRHSSSYNEQFF.

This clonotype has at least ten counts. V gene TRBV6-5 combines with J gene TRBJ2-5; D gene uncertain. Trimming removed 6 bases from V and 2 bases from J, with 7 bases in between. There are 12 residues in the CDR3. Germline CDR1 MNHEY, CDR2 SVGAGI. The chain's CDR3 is CASSRTQETQYF. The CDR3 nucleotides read TGTGCCAGCAGCCGGACGCAAGAGACCCAGTACTTC.

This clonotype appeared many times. Written as DNA, the CDR3 is TGCAGCGTTGCGCACAGCGCTGGCACAGATACGCAGTATTTT. Protein sequence: CSVAHSAGTDTQYF. V and J are TRBV29-1 and TRBJ2-3; D ambiguous. V was cut by 4 bases and J by 1 base, with 12 bases left in between. The CDR3 contains 14 residues. Germline loops: CDR1 SQVTM, CDR2 ANQGSEA.

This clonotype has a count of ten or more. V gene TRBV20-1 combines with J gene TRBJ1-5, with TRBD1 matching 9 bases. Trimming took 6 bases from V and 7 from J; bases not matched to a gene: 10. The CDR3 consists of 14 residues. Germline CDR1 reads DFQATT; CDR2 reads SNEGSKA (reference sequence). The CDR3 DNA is TGCAGTGCCAGTACAGGGGGCGCGGGGCAGCCCCAGCATTTT. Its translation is CSASTGGAGQPQHF.

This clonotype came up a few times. The CDR3 region is CSATPGQGISYEQYF. The CDR3 DNA follows: TGCAGTGCTACCCCGGGACAGGGGATCTCCTACGAGCAGTACTTC. This chain links TRBV20-1 with TRBJ2-7; 10 positions match TRBD1. Germline V lookup: CDR1 DFQATT, CDR2 SNEGSKA (reference sequence). The junction had 6 bases not matched to a gene; V was cut back by 4 bases and J by 0 bases. This CDR3 has 15 residues.

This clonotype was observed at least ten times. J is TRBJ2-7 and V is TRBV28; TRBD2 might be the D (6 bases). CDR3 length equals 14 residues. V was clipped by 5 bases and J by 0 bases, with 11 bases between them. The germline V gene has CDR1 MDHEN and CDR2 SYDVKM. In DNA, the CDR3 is TGTGCCAGCAGTGCCCCCGGGGGCTCCTACGAGCAGTACTTC. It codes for CASSAPGGSYEQYF.

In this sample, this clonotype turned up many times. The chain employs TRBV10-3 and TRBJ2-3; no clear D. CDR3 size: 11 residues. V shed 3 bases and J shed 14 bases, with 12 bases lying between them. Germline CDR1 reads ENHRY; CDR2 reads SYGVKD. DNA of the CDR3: TGTGCCATCAGTGACAACATGGTTCGGTATTTT. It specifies CAISDNMVRYF.